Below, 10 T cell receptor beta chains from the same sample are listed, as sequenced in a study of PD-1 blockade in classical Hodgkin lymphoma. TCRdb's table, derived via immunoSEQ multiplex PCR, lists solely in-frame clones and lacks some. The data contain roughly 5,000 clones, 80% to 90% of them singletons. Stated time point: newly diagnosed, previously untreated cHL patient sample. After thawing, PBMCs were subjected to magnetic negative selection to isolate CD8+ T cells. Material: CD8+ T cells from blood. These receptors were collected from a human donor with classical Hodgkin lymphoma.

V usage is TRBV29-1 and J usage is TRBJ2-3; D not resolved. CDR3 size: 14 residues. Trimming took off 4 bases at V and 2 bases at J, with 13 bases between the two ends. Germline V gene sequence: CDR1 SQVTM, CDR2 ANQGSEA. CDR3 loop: CSVAPSVSTDTQYF. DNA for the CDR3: TGCAGCGTTGCCCCAAGCGTCTCCACAGATACGCAGTATTTT.

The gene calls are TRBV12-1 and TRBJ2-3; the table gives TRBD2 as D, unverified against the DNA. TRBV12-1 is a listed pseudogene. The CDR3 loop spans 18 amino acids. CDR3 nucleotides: TGTGCCAGCAGCTTTGTCCGGGGAGGAGAGGGATTCACAGATACGCAGTATTTT. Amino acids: CASSFVRGGEGFTDTQYF.

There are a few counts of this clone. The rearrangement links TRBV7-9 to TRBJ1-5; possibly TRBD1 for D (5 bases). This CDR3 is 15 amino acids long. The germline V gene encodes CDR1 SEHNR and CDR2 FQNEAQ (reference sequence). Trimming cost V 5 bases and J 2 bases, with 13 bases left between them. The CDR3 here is CASSPGRSGNQPQHF. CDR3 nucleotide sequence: TGTGCCAGCAGCCCAGGGAGGTCGGGCAATCAGCCCCAGCATTTT.

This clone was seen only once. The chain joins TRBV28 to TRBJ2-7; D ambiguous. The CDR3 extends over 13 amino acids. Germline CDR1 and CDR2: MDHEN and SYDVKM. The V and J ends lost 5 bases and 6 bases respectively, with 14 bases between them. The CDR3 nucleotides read TGTGCCAGCAGTCCCTTCCGAAGCGTCGAGCAGTACTTC. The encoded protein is CASSPFRSVEQYF.

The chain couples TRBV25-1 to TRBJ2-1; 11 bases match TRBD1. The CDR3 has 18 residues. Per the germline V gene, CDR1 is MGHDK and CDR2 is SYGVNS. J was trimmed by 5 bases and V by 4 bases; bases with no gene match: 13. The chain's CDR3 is CASSAEYGGDRGNNEQFF. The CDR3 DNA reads TGTGCCAGCAGTGCCGAATACGGAGGGGACAGGGGGAACAATGAGCAGTTCTTC.

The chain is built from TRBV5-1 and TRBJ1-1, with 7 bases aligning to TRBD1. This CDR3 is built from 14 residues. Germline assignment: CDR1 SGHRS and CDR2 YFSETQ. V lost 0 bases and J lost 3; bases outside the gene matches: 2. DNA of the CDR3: TGCGCCAGCAGCTTGGAACAGGGGTACACTGAAGCTTTCTTT. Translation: CASSLEQGYTEAFF.

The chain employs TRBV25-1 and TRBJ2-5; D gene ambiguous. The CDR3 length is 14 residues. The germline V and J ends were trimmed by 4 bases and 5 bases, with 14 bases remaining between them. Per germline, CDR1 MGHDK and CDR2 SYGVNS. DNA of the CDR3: TGTGCCAGCAGTGCAGGAGTTATCTCGGAGACCCAGTACTTC. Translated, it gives CASSAGVISETQYF.

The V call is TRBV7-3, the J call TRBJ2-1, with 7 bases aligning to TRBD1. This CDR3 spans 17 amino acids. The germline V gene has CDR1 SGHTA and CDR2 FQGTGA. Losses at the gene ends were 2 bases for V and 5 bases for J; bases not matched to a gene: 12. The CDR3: CASSLAGQVAGDNEQFF. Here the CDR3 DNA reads TGTGCCAGCAGCTTAGCAGGACAGGTGGCAGGGGACAATGAGCAGTTCTTC. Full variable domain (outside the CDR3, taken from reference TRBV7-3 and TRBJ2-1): GAGVSQTPSNKVTEKGKYVELRCDPISGHTALYWYRQSLGQGPEFLIYFQGTGAADDSGLPNDRFFAVRPEGSVSTLKIQRTERGDSAVYLCASSLAGQVAGDNEQFFGPGTRLTVL.

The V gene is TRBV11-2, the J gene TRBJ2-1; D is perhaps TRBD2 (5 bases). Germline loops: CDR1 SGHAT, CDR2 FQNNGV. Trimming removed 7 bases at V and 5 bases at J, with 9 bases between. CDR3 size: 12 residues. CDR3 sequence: CASMLAHNEQFF. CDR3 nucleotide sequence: TGTGCCAGCATGCTAGCCCACAATGAGCAGTTCTTC. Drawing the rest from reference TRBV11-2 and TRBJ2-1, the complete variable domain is EAGVAQSPRYKIIEKRQSVAFWCNPISGHATLYWYQQILGQGPKLLIQFQNNGVVDDSQLPKDRFSAERLKGVDSTLKIQPAKLEDSAVYLCASMLAHNEQFFGPGTRLTVL.

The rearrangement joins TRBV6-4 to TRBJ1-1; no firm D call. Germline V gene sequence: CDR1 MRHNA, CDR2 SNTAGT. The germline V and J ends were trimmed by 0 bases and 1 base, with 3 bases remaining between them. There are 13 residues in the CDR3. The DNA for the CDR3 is TGTGCCAGCAGTGACTCACAGAACACTGAAGCTTTCTTT. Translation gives CASSDSQNTEAFF.